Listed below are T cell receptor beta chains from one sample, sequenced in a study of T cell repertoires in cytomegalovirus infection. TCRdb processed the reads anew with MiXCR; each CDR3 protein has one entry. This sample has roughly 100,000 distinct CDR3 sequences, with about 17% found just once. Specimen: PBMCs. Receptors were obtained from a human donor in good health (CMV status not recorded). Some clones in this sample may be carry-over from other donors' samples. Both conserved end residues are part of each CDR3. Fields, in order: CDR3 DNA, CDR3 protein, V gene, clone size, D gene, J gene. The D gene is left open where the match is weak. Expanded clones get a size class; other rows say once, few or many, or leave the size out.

TGTGCCAGCAGCGCCTACGACTGGCGGACAGATACGCAGTATTTT CASSAYDWRTDTQYF TRBV9 NA NA TRBJ2-3
TGTGCCAGCAGAAGGGACGTCTATGGCTACACCTTC CASRRDVYGYTF TRBV7-9 many NA TRBJ1-2
TGTGCCAGCAGCCGAGTCGAAGATACGCAGTATTTT CASSRVEDTQYF TRBV4-2 few NA TRBJ2-3
TGTGCCAGCAGTTATCAAAGTGCGGTCGCCAAAAACATTCAGTACTTC CASSYQSAVAKNIQYF TRBV28 NA NA TRBJ2-4
TGCAGTGCTTCCTCGTCGACATTGGATACTGAAGCTTTCTTT CSASSSTLDTEAFF TRBV20-1 NA NA TRBJ1-1
TGTGCCAGCAGTTTCGCGGCGGGGGACGAGCAGTACTTC CASSFAAGDEQYF TRBV3-1 NA TRBD2 TRBJ2-7
TGTGCCAGCCGCTCCAGGGTCTGGGGCTACACCTTC CASRSRVWGYTF TRBV28 few NA TRBJ1-2
TGTGCCAGCAGCTTGGACCACGGTCAGCCCCAGCATTTT CASSLDHGQPQHF TRBV7-2 many NA TRBJ1-5
TGCAGTGCTAGTTCCGCGGGGCGAAACATTCAGTACTTC CSASSAGRNIQYF TRBV20-1 few NA TRBJ2-4
TGTGCCAGTAGTATAACTCCACAGGGCCAAGAGACCCAGTGCTTC CASSITPQGQETQCF TRBV19 NA NA TRBJ2-5
TGTGCCAGCAGTTCCCCCTACTCGGTGAGCGGTAGCACAGATACGCAGTATTTT CASSSPYSVSGSTDTQYF TRBV28 many NA TRBJ2-3
TGTGCCAGCGCCAGACTTGATTTCGACGAGCAGTACTTC CASARLDFDEQYF TRBV6-2/TRBV6-3 NA NA TRBJ2-7
TGTGCCAGCAGCTTACAGGGATCGCGTGGCTACACCTTC CASSLQGSRGYTF TRBV7-2 many NA TRBJ1-2
TGTGCCAGCAGTGAGGTATCAGGGGTCCCCCCCCTCCACTTT CASSEVSGVPPLHF TRBV6-1 few NA TRBJ1-6
TGTGCCAGCAGCCCTATGAGGGGAAGGGGAAATTCACCCCTCCACTTT CASSPMRGRGNSPLHF TRBV9 few NA TRBJ1-6
TGTGCCAGCAGCCTTAACACCGGAAACACCATATATTTT CASSLNTGNTIYF TRBV11-2 many NA TRBJ1-3
TGCAGCGTCGGGACAGGTGGGACAGATACGCAGTATTTT CSVGTGGTDTQYF TRBV29-1 NA TRBD1 TRBJ2-3
TGTGCCAGCAGCCTCACACCCAGGGAGAGAGGCGACGAGCAGTACTTC CASSLTPRERGDEQYF TRBV7-6 medium-sized NA TRBJ2-7
TGCAGTGCTCGACAGGGGAATGGGGGCTACACCTTC CSARQGNGGYTF TRBV20-1 few TRBD1 TRBJ1-2
TGTGCCAGCAGCTTGACAGGGGACACCATATATTTT CASSLTGDTIYF TRBV2 many TRBD1 TRBJ1-3
TGCAGCGTTGGGGTGGACAGGGGGAATGAGCAGTACTTC CSVGVDRGNEQYF TRBV29-1 few TRBD1 TRBJ2-7
TGCGCCAGCAGCTTGGCCGGATCGGGACAGGGGACCTACGAGCAGTACTTC CASSLAGSGQGTYEQYF TRBV5-1 NA TRBD1 TRBJ2-7
TGTGCCAGCAGTTCCGGGACTAGTGCTGATACGCAGTATTTT CASSSGTSADTQYF TRBV7-2 NA TRBD2 TRBJ2-3
TGCAGCGTTGACGACTATGGCTACACCTTC CSVDDYGYTF TRBV29-1 NA NA TRBJ1-2
TGTGCCAGCAGCTTTTTCCGGGCTAACTATGGCTACACCTTC CASSFFRANYGYTF TRBV7-2 many NA TRBJ1-2
TGTGCCAGCAGCTTCGGCTTTCAAGAGACCCAGTACTTC CASSFGFQETQYF TRBV5-4 many NA TRBJ2-5
TGTGCCAGCAGTTCTGGACTAGCGGGGGCAGCCAAAAACATTCAGTACTTC CASSSGLAGAAKNIQYF TRBV7-6 NA TRBD2 TRBJ2-4
TGTGCCAGCAGCCCTTACAAAGGTCAACCGTTCTTC CASSPYKGQPFF TRBV7-9 many NA TRBJ2-1
TGTGCCAGCAGCGACGGAACGAACACTGAAGCTTTCTTT CASSDGTNTEAFF TRBV7-3 many NA TRBJ1-1
TGTGCCAGCAGTGCCCCAGGGGGGTTAGAGACCCAGTACTTC CASSAPGGLETQYF TRBV6-6 many NA TRBJ2-5
TGCGCCAGCAGCTTGGACGGGTCAGGGGGTCTTGAAGCTTTCTTT CASSLDGSGGLEAFF TRBV5-1 few TRBD1 TRBJ1-1
TGTGCCAGCAGCTCTGGACTCAGGGGACCACGGGACTATGGCTACACCTTC CASSSGLRGPRDYGYTF TRBV7-2 many NA TRBJ1-2
TGCAGTGCTCCTGGGGACTCCACAGATACGCAGTATTTT CSAPGDSTDTQYF TRBV20-1 NA NA TRBJ2-3
TGTGCCAGCAGTTCACCCACGACAGGGAATGGCTACACCTTC CASSSPTTGNGYTF TRBV6-5 many TRBD1 TRBJ1-2
TGTGCCAGCAGAGAAGGGCGGCTCTCCTACAATGAGCAGTTCTTC CASREGRLSYNEQFF TRBV2 NA NA TRBJ2-1